Listed here is a single T cell receptor (beta chain). This clonotype was counted many times. Its antigen has not been determined. Nothing much larger sits one base from this clone, and base qualities are not available. TCR beta CDR3 regions were amplified from RNA transcripts. A first-round RT-PCR of the TCR CDR3 used the HTBI primer set with the Qiagen OneStep RT-PCR kit. Libraries were constructed in a second round of multiplex PCR, after which size selection and purification were performed. Paired-end sequencing of the libraries was performed with 100 bp reads on an Illumina HiSeq2000. The paper's processing steps were these. SOAPnuke was used to process the raw data, removing reads that contained adapters or uncalled bases, had a mean Phred below 15, or lacked an exact match to the constant primer or identifier. COPE v1.2.5 was used to merge the high-quality paired reads, and each unique nucleotide sequence was defined as a clonotype. MiTCR v1.1 was used to align clonotypes to the IMGT TRBV, TRBD and TRBJ reference segments. The analysis was restricted to V-J combinations with a frequency above 0.0001, which together covered 99% to 99.2% of the repertoires. The TCS score was defined as F50 (clonal expansion) divided by E x V (chaos), with BLOSUM62-based TCRdist calculated between CDR3 peptides within each V-J. Welch's t-statistics and random forest reduced roughly 530 V-J features to about 13, which were used in a naive Bayes classifier (R e1071). TCRdb's own reprocessing of the public reads used fastp at Q25 and MiXCR and kept productive beta chains. Duplicate CDR3 protein sequences are folded into a single record with the most common DNA and genes. Here the V and J calls rest on TCRdb's processing, not on the authors' analysis. The sample profile shows about 270,000 distinct CDR3 sequences; 20% to 30% of them were found once. Around 30% of the sample comes from the top ten.

These data come from a study of T cells in Graves' hyperthyroidism and ophthalmopathy (dated by TCRdb to the late 2010s). About the investigation overall: Peripheral blood samples were taken at initial diagnosis, before any treatment was given. Prospective prediction of ophthalmopathy was tested in an independent validation cohort of under 20 hyperthyroidism patients and some 17 patients who later progressed to ophthalmopathy. The paper describes TCR Vbeta CDR3 sequencing of roughly 130 peripheral blood samples, made up of 40 to 45 ophthalmopathy patients, 70 to 75 hyperthyroidism patients and about 17 progressor patients. In addition, the study compared T-cell repertoires in thyroid tissue and in blood from a handful of Graves' hyperthyroidism patients. After sampling, hyperthyroidism patients received methimazole starting at 30 mg daily, and ophthalmopathy patients received high-dose intravenous methylprednisolone. For training and testing, the 100 patients in the discovery cohort were randomly divided in a 7:3 ratio. To identify distinguishing TCR V-J signatures, a discovery cohort of 90 to 100 patients was used, comprising approximately 40 with Graves' ophthalmopathy and 57 with stable Graves' hyperthyroidism.

Hyperthyroidism patients were newly diagnosed, with disease duration under 2 months, and aged 18 to 65 years. Any patient with an uncontrolled infection, another autoimmune disease, pregnancy or lactation was excluded. Diagnoses were based on clinical symptoms, serum thyroxine and TRAb, thyroid ultrasound and orbital computed tomography. Blood from progressor patients was collected at the time of first diagnosis with hyperthyroidism, before any ophthalmopathy symptoms had appeared. Ficoll-Paque density gradient centrifugation was used to isolate PBMCs from around 10 ml of fresh peripheral blood. Patients classed as progressors first received a Graves' hyperthyroidism diagnosis and then went on to develop ophthalmopathy during follow-up. Total RNA was extracted with Trizol reagent, and quality was checked on an Agilent 2100 Bioanalyzer. What the authors observed across the whole study: A 13 V-J signature model separated ophthalmopathy from stable hyperthyroidism, with just over 85% sensitivity and 81.08% specificity in cross-validation and 80%/75% in testing. Sample size was not statistically predetermined, and investigators were not blinded to group allocation. In validation, progression to ophthalmopathy was predicted by the model with approximately 67% sensitivity and 72.22% specificity, a median of 6.5 months before onset. Blood samples also contained most of the expanded thyroid clonotypes (frequency above 0.001), which suggests that blood repertoires may reflect thyroid immune responses.

V sheds 4 bases and J sheds 0 bases, leaving 13 bases between their ends. CDR1 and CDR2 (MNHEY, SMNVEV) derive from the germline V gene (reference sequence). There are 16 amino acids in the CDR3, from cysteine to phenylalanine inclusive. The retained sequence is limited to the CDR3, 48 bases, with the frame set at the first base. The chain was built from TRBV27 and TRBJ1-5; the D gene is possibly TRBD1, with 6 bases matching. The TCR was taken from a man in his forties or fifties with Graves' hyperthyroidism that later progressed to Graves' ophthalmopathy. Sequences were obtained from blood. The CDR3 loop reads CASSWTALDSNQPQHF. In nucleotide form, the sequence is TGTGCCAGCAGTTGGACAGCTTTGGATAGCAATCAGCCCCAGCATTTT.